The source of this T cell receptor (beta chain) is a study of blood T cell repertoires in COVID-19. Study-level information: The cDNA or gDNA used as material had been derived from T cells, B-cell-depleted T cells, or PBMCs.

The germline CDR1 and CDR2 sequences are SGHAT and FQNNGV. This CDR3 is built from 16 residues. J gave up 4 bases and V 5 bases, and 9 bases lay outside the gene matches. Generated by immunoSEQ multiplex PCR, the TCRdb table keeps only in-frame clones and is missing some. The sample lists under 300,000 clones, around nine tenths occurring once. The gene calls are TRBV11-2 and TRBJ2-1; the match to TRBD2 covers 9 bases. Sequencing was done on a sample of peripheral blood. The source is a woman in her thirties or forties who had recovered from COVID-19. The CDR3 sequence is CASSRLPSGGYNEQFF. The CDR3 bases are TGTGCCAGCAGCCGTCTCCCCAGCGGGGGGTACAATGAGCAGTTCTTC. The full variable domain, its missing parts supplied by reference TRBV11-2 and TRBJ2-1, is EAGVAQSPRYKIIEKRQSVAFWCNPISGHATLYWYQQILGQGPKLLIQFQNNGVVDDSQLPKDRFSAERLKGVDSTLKIQPAKLEDSAVYLCASSRLPSGGYNEQFFGPGTRLTVL.